This TCR beta chain was recovered during a study of blood T cell repertoires in COVID-19. For the study at large: Specimens from acute and convalescent COVID-19 originated in the United States, Italy and Spain. T cells, B-cell-depleted T cells, or PBMCs provided the cDNA or gDNA that served as material.

As processed by the authors: How many nucleated cells were present was estimated from reference gene primer amplification. TCRdb's copy holds only in-frame clones and misses some; the assay was immunoSEQ multiplex PCR. Clone size and the V and J calls come from that table; the DNA yielded D and trimming. The table lists 100,000 to 130,000 clones, 88% of them singletons. The CDR3 runs to 15 residues. Germline lookup yields CDR1 WSHSY and CDR2 SAAADI. J lost 9 bases, V lost 6 bases, and 8 bases had no gene match. V and J are TRBV10-2 and TRBJ2-1; 13 bases map to TRBD2. Sequencing was carried out using peripheral blood. The clonotype was recovered from a human donor in a cohort sampled during active COVID-19. The CDR3 coding sequence is TGCGCCAGCAGCCCTGGGACTAGCGGGATAGGTGAGCAGTTCTTC. Translated: CASSPGTSGIGEQFF.